This T cell receptor beta chain was observed in a study of T cells in Graves' hyperthyroidism and ophthalmopathy. This clonotype appeared many times. The antigen is unknown. General study findings and limits: The model made its ophthalmopathy prediction, and onset followed a median approximately 6 months later.

Using RNA transcripts as the source, TCR beta CDR3 regions were amplified. HTBI primers were employed in a first-round RT-PCR of the TCR CDR3. A single record per CDR3 protein comes from TCRdb applying MiXCR to the multiplex PCR reads. The data contain fewer than 200,000 distinct CDR3 sequences, more than 15% of them singletons. There are 15 residues in the CDR3. The V segment lost 0 bases and the J segment 4 bases; nucleotides outside the gene matches: 4. Per the germline V gene, CDR1 is SGHRS and CDR2 is YFSETQ. Sequencing was carried out using blood. This clonotype was obtained from a woman in her forties or fifties with Graves' hyperthyroidism. This sequence joins TRBV5-1 and TRBJ1-1; 9 nucleotides agree with TRBD1. Here the CDR3 DNA reads TGCGCCAGCAGCTTGGCCGGGACAGGGAGCACTGAAGCTTTCTTT. Translated, it gives CASSLAGTGSTEAFF.